The TCR beta chain described here comes from a study of Ad26.COV2.S vaccination and SARS-CoV-2 variants. Study summary: By the intramuscular route, Ad26.COV2.S was given once, or twice 56 days apart.

Treatment noted: some 19 received Ad26.COV2.S at low or high dose, single or two shots; 5 received placebo; per-sample allocation not given. Collection of the samples took place on day 63 after the first injection of vaccine or placebo. General study findings and limits: Reportedly, after vaccination the spike-specific CD8+ and CD4+ T cell responses displayed substantial breadth. Non-spike TCR breadth showed similarity between vaccine and placebo recipients.

The assay was immunoSEQ multiplex PCR, and TCRdb's table has in-frame clones only and misses some. The table shows approximately 420,000 clones, with about 85% occurring only once. CDR1 is LNHDA and CDR2 is SQIVND in the germline V gene (reference sequence). The CDR3 runs to 17 residues. The ends were cut back, 6 bases at V and 2 bases at J, with 20 bases in the middle. Turning to this clone: What it binds is unknown.

The V gene is TRBV19, the J gene TRBJ2-1; TRBD1 is a possible D gene (5 bases). The sequence was collected from a person aged 18-60 years who received the Ad26.COV2.S COVID-19 vaccine or a placebo. Specimen: peripheral blood, collected in a trial of Ad26.COV2.S vaccine versus placebo. The CDR3: CASSLEGPGQPYNEQFF. CDR3 coding DNA: TGTGCCAGTAGCTTAGAAGGGCCAGGGCAGCCCTACAATGAGCAGTTCTTC.